The rows below give T cell receptor beta chains drawn from one sample of a study of radiation and T cells in renal cell carcinoma. The protocol was immunoSEQ multiplex PCR, while the TCRdb copy is restricted to in-frame clones and leaves out a portion. The sample lists some 150,000 clones, about 91% occurring once. Here the sequenced sample was blood, taken from a patient whose treatment included radiotherapy and nephrectomy. The receptors derive from a woman aged 45-65 years with renal cell carcinoma. CDR3s include the opening cysteine and the closing phenylalanine or tryptophan. The order of the fields is clone size, D gene, J gene, V gene, CDR3 DNA, CDR3 protein. D genes are given only for firm matches. Clone size is not always given. Where it is, it says once, few, many or a class for expanded clones.

. | . | TRBJ1-6 | TRBV6-4 | TGTGCCAGCAGTGAACAGGTTAATTCACCCCTCCACTTT | CASSEQVNSPLHF
. | . | TRBJ1-4 | TRBV4-3 | TGCGCCAGCAGCCAACGGATGGCCCCAAGTAATGAAAAACTGTTTTTT | CASSQRMAPSNEKLFF
. | . | TRBJ1-2 | TRBV18 | TGTGCCAGCTCACCGCTCCCCCCAGGTGAGGCAATCGTCTATGGCTACACCTTC | CASSPLPPGEAIVYGYTF
. | . | TRBJ1-1 | TRBV10-3 | TGTGCCATCAGTTCGGGTAGGGACACTGAAGCTTTCTTT | CAISSGRDTEAFF
. | . | TRBJ2-2 | TRBV18 | TGTGCCAGCTCACCGTACAGCGATGACACCGGGGAGCTGTTTTTT | CASSPYSDDTGELFF
. | TRBD2 | TRBJ2-5 | TRBV9 | TGTGCCAGCAGCGTAGGACTAGCGGGGCCAGAGACCCAGTACTTC | CASSVGLAGPETQYF
. | TRBD1 | TRBJ2-7 | TRBV5-1 | TGCGCCAGCAGCCAGTCGGGACAGTCCTACGAGCAGTACTTC | CASSQSGQSYEQYF
. | TRBD2 | TRBJ2-1 | TRBV11-2 | TGTGCCAGCAGCCGTAGCGGGGACAACAATGAGCAGTTCTTC | CASSRSGDNNEQFF
. | TRBD1 | TRBJ1-1 | TRBV14 | TGTGCCAGCAGCCCGACAGGGGGTCAGACTGAAGCTTTCTTT | CASSPTGGQTEAFF
. | . | TRBJ1-3 | TRBV10-1 | TGCGCCAGCAGTGAACTGAGAAACTCTGGAAACACCATATATTTT | CASSELRNSGNTIYF
. | TRBD1 | TRBJ1-1 | TRBV18 | TGTGCCAGCTCACCGGGGACAGGGAGGGGGAACACTGAAGCTTTCTTT | CASSPGTGRGNTEAFF
. | TRBD1 | TRBJ1-3 | TRBV11-3 | TGTGCCAGCAGCTTCCGGCAGGGGGCTGAGTCGGGAGGAAACACCATATATTTT | CASSFRQGAESGGNTIYF
. | TRBD1 | TRBJ1-2 | TRBV5-6 | TGTGCCAGCAGCTTGTTTGCCGGGACAGCCTATGGCTACACCTTC | CASSLFAGTAYGYTF
once | . | TRBJ2-6 | TRBV7-6 | TGTGCCAGCAGCCCGAACCCGGTGGGGGTATCTGGGGCCAACGTCCTGACTTTC | CASSPNPVGVSGANVLTF
. | . | TRBJ1-1 | TRBV29-1 | TGCAGCGCAAACAAGAACACTGAAGCTTTCTTT | CSANKNTEAFF
. | TRBD1 | TRBJ1-2 | TRBV5-4 | TGTGCCAGCAGCTTGGTTGGACAGGGAGGTAGAGGCTACACCTTC | CASSLVGQGGRGYTF
few | . | TRBJ1-1 | TRBV6-6 | TGTGCCAGCAGGCCGTTCGGTCAGGTTAAGACTTTCTTT | CASRPFGQVKTFF
. | TRBD2 | TRBJ2-7 | TRBV29-1 | TGCAGCGTTGGGTTACTAGCGGGAGCCTTGGGCGAGCAGTACTTC | CSVGLLAGALGEQYF
. | . | TRBJ1-1 | TRBV15 | TGTGCCACCAGCAGAGTCCCTGGAAGGGGGTTAGGCGGCACTGAAGCTTTCTTT | CATSRVPGRGLGGTEAFF
. | . | TRBJ1-6 | TRBV5-6 | TGTGCCAGCAGCTTGGAGGGGACCCAGTCACCCCTCCACTTT | CASSLEGTQSPLHF
once | . | TRBJ1-2 | TRBV18 | TGTGCCAGCTCCCCACCAACCCTCTATGGCTACACCTTC | CASSPPTLYGYTF
. | . | TRBJ1-1 | TRBV7-2 | TGTGCCAGCAGCTTTTCCGCTAACACTGAAGCTTTCTTT | CASSFSANTEAFF
. | . | TRBJ1-2 | TRBV5-6 | TGTGCCAGCAGCCCAGGGTTTTTCGATGGCTACACCTTC | CASSPGFFDGYTF
once | TRBD1 | TRBJ2-5 | TRBV5-4 | TGTGCCAGCAGCCCCCTCGGACAGGGCGAAGAAGAGACCCAGTACTTC | CASSPLGQGEEETQYF
. | TRBD2 | TRBJ2-1 | TRBV6-6 | TGTGCCAGCAGTTGGACTAGCGGGGGGATAACCGAGCAGTTCTTC | CASSWTSGGITEQFF
. | TRBD1 | TRBJ1-5 | TRBV6-6 | TGTGCCAGCAGTTACCGGGACAGGGGAGAGCCCCAGCATTTT | CASSYRDRGEPQHF
. | TRBD1 | TRBJ1-2 | TRBV30 | TGTGCCTGGAGTACAGGGGAGGGCGGCTACACCTTC | CAWSTGEGGYTF
. | TRBD1 | TRBJ2-7 | TRBV5-6 | TGTGCCAGCAGCTTGGTATGGGAAGACAGGGGTGGCTACGAGCAGTACTTC | CASSLVWEDRGGYEQYF
. | . | TRBJ2-5 | TRBV6-5 | TGTGCCAGCAGTTACGGGGGGGGCATCCAAGAGACCCAGTACTTC | CASSYGGGIQETQYF
. | . | TRBJ1-3 | TRBV9 | TGTGCCAGCAGCGTAGGCCAGGGCTCTGGAAACACCATATATTTT | CASSVGQGSGNTIYF
. | . | TRBJ1-3 | TRBV7-9 | TGTGCCAGCACCCGGGGGGACACCATATATTTT | CASTRGDTIYF
. | TRBD1 | TRBJ1-4 | TRBV7-2 | TGTGCCAGCAGCTTGACGACAGGGGGTGATGAAAAACTGTTTTTT | CASSLTTGGDEKLFF
. | . | TRBJ2-2 | TRBV5-1 | TGCGCCAGCAGTCGGGCCCCCGGGACGAACACCGGGGAGCTGTTTTTT | CASSRAPGTNTGELFF
once | TRBD1 | TRBJ2-2 | TRBV6-6 | TGTGCCAGCAGTACAGGACAGGGTCCAATTACCGGGGAGCTGTTTTTT | CASSTGQGPITGELFF
once | TRBD2 | TRBJ2-3 | TRBV10-3 | TGTGCCATCAATAGCGGGGGGCCGGGAGATACGCAGTATTTT | CAINSGGPGDTQYF
. | . | TRBJ1-2 | TRBV5-5 | TGTGCCAGCAGCTCGGCGGGCAGGGTCGGCACCTTC | CASSSAGRVGTF
. | . | TRBJ1-1 | TRBV19 | TGTGCCAGTAGTATTTCCGACACCTCGAACACTGAAGCTTTCTTT | CASSISDTSNTEAFF
. | . | TRBJ1-2 | TRBV19 | TGTGCCAGTAGTTGGGCAGGGTTTTATGGCTACACCTTC | CASSWAGFYGYTF
. | . | TRBJ1-2 | TRBV5-1 | TGCGCCAGCAGCTTGATGGTGGGGTGGGGCTACACCTTC | CASSLMVGWGYTF
. | . | TRBJ2-6 | TRBV9 | TGTGCCAGCAGCGCCTTTCGAGGGACTGGGGCCAACGTCCTGACTTTC | CASSAFRGTGANVLTF
once | TRBD1 | TRBJ1-5 | TRBV19 | TGTAGCGCAGGGGGCTCTCAGTACCATCAGCCCCAGCATTTT | CSAGGSQYHQPQHF
. | . | TRBJ1-5 | TRBV6-5 | TGTGCCAGCAGCGGGACGAGGGGCAATCAGCCCCAGCATTTT | CASSGTRGNQPQHF
. | TRBD1 | TRBJ1-1 | TRBV19 | TGTGCCAGTAGTATCGGACAGGCGAACACTGAAGCTTTCTTT | CASSIGQANTEAFF
. | . | TRBJ1-5 | TRBV19 | TGTGCCAGTAGTATTAGAGGGCTCAACAATCAGCCCCAGCATTTT | CASSIRGLNNQPQHF
. | TRBD1 | TRBJ2-7 | TRBV7-9 | TGTGCCAGCAGCTCTGCCGGACAGGGGGCTTTAGACGAGCAGTACTTC | CASSSAGQGALDEQYF
. | . | TRBJ2-7 | TRBV18 | TGTGCCAGCTCACCTAAAAGGGGATTCTACGAGCAGTACTTC | CASSPKRGFYEQYF
. | . | TRBJ1-3 | TRBV5-6 | TGTGCCAGCAGCTCCCTGAACTCTGGAAACACCATATATTTT | CASSSLNSGNTIYF
few | . | TRBJ1-5 | TRBV6-5 | TGTGCCAGCAGTTACGATCAGGGAAATCAGCCCCAGCATTTT | CASSYDQGNQPQHF
. | TRBD2 | TRBJ2-7 | TRBV7-2 | TGTGCCAGCAGCCCCGGGACTAGCGGGGCCTACGAGCAGTACTTC | CASSPGTSGAYEQYF
. | TRBD2 | TRBJ2-1 | TRBV7-8 | TGTGCCAGCAGCTTAGGCGGGGGCTCCTACAATGAGCAGTTCTTC | CASSLGGGSYNEQFF